Shown below are 26 T cell receptor beta chains from a single sample sequenced in a study of control samples from healthy donors and cancer patients. Repertoires were generated with immunoSEQ multiplex PCR, while TCRdb's copy carries only in-frame clones and drops some. The sample lists 150,000 to 200,000 clones, around 92% occurring once. Sequencing was carried out using blood. The source of these receptors is a woman aged 25 to 39 in good health.

The rearrangement uses TRBV27 and TRBJ2-3; D call uncertain. The CDR3 has 13 residues. The V gene's germline CDR1 is MNHEY and CDR2 SMNVEV (reference sequence). V was pared by 2 bases and J by 3 bases, with 6 bases between. This chain's CDR3 is CASSLQATDTQYF. The CDR3 coding sequence is TGTGCCAGCAGTTTACAGGCAACAGATACGCAGTATTTT.

The CDR3 is CASLAGGPDTQYF. The CDR3 nucleotides read TGTGCCTCCCTAGCGGGAGGGCCAGATACGCAGTATTTT. This rearrangement joins TRBV30 to TRBJ2-3; 12 positions match TRBD2. The CDR3 is made up of 13 amino acids. The J segment lost 4 bases and the V segment lost 7 bases, leaving 3 bases of the junction unmatched. Germline V gives CDR1 GTSNPN, CDR2 SVGIG (reference sequence).

This clone was recorded once. The chain links TRBV18 to TRBJ1-6; TRBD1 matches at 7 bases. The V and J ends lost 4 bases and 5 bases, in that order; junction bases with no gene match: 5. The CDR3 has 15 residues. Germline values: CDR1 KGHSH, CDR2 LQKENI. The CDR3 DNA is TGTGCCAGCTCACAGGGGGCGCGGGATAATTCACCCCTCCACTTT. Its protein is CASSQGARDNSPLHF.

The chain employs TRBV6-1 and TRBJ1-4, with D uncertain. CDR1 and CDR2 (germline): MNHNS, SASEGT. Trimming shortened V by 1 base and J by 3 bases, and 6 bases separated the two germline ends. The CDR3 extends over 14 amino acids. As DNA, the CDR3 is TGTGCCAGCAGTGAAGGAGCAGCTAATGAAAAACTGTTTTTT. Translation: CASSEGAANEKLFF.

The J gene is TRBJ1-6, the V gene TRBV6-5; unclear D gene. Germline assignment: CDR1 MNHEY and CDR2 SVGAGI. This CDR3 has 13 amino acids. Trimming cost V 2 bases and J 7 bases, with 6 bases left between them. The CDR3 DNA reads TGTGCCAGCAGTTACCTGGGGAATTCACCCCTCCACTTT. Its translation is CASSYLGNSPLHF.

The chain recombines TRBV7-3 with TRBJ1-2, with 7 positions matching TRBD1. Germline CDR1 reads SGHTA; CDR2 reads FQGTGA. This CDR3 has 13 residues. Trimming cost V 5 bases and J 2 bases; bases outside gene matches: 2. Here the CDR3 reads CASSPGQNYGYTF. The CDR3 DNA reads as TGTGCCAGCAGCCCGGGACAGAACTATGGCTACACCTTC.

The chain recombines TRBV27 with TRBJ2-3; 9 bases fit TRBD1. Trimming at V came to 5 bases and at J to 3 bases, leaving 6 bases not matched to a gene. The CDR3 extends over 15 amino acids. Germline values: CDR1 MNHEY, CDR2 SMNVEV (reference sequence). CDR3 protein: CASSPRDRVTDTQYF. CDR3 nucleotide sequence: TGTGCCAGCAGTCCCCGGGACAGGGTAACAGATACGCAGTATTTT.

The gene calls are TRBV5-1 and TRBJ1-1, with D perhaps matching TRBD1 (6 bases). V lost 0 bases and J 0 bases, leaving 12 bases between the germline ends. Germline assignment: CDR1 SGHRS and CDR2 YFSETQ. There are 16 residues in the CDR3. CDR3 protein: CASSLGLGDMNTEAFF. The CDR3, as DNA: TGCGCCAGCAGCTTGGGGTTGGGGGACATGAACACTGAAGCTTTCTTT.

The chain employs TRBV14 and TRBJ1-2; a possible D gene is TRBD1 (6 bases). The CDR3 covers 14 residues. Per germline, CDR1 SGHDN and CDR2 FVKESK. The V gene lost 1 base and the J gene lost 5 bases, with 11 bases spanning the gap. CDR3 sequence: CASSQARGGYGYTF. The CDR3 DNA sequence: TGTGCCAGCAGCCAAGCCAGGGGCGGGTATGGCTACACCTTC.

This chain links TRBV12-5 with TRBJ2-1; TRBD2 aligns across 12 bases. With 5 bases clipped from V and 2 bases from J, the junction kept 1 base outside the gene matches. The CDR3 has 15 amino acids. Germline V gives CDR1 LGHNT, CDR2 FRNRAP. CDR3 amino acids: CASGPSGGAYNEQFF. The CDR3 DNA sequence: TGTGCTAGTGGTCCTAGCGGGGGGGCCTACAATGAGCAGTTCTTC.

The chain employs TRBV2 and TRBJ1-1; unclear D gene. V lost 7 bases to trimming and J lost 0 bases, with 6 bases between them. There are 12 residues in the CDR3. From germline, CDR1 is SNHLY and CDR2 FYNNEI. The CDR3 sequence: CASIGVNTEAFF. CDR3 nucleotides: TGTGCCAGCATTGGGGTGAACACTGAAGCTTTCTTT.

The chain is built from TRBV6-5 and TRBJ1-6; a weak D match, TRBD1 (5 bases). V was cut by 0 bases and J by 7 bases, with 10 bases left in between. CDR1 is MNHEY, CDR2 SVGAGI, per germline. The CDR3 consists of 15 residues. The CDR3 loop reads CASSYSYQGNSPLHF. DNA for the CDR3: TGTGCCAGCAGTTACTCATACCAGGGCAATTCACCCCTCCACTTT.

V and J are TRBV6-4 and TRBJ2-5; 15 bases map to TRBD2. V gave up 5 bases and J gave up 2 bases; unmatched junction bases: 9. This CDR3 comprises 18 residues. Germline V gene sequence: CDR1 MRHNA, CDR2 SNTAGT. CDR3 bases: TGTGCCAGCAGTCAAGTGAAGGGACTAGCGGGAGGACAAGAGACCCAGTACTTC. It specifies CASSQVKGLAGGQETQYF.

Only one count was recorded for this clone. J is TRBJ1-2 and V is TRBV5-1; D not certain. Per the germline V gene, CDR1 is SGHRS and CDR2 is YFSETQ. The CDR3 has 14 amino acids. Trimming left V 1 base short and J 2 bases short, with 9 bases between. For the CDR3, the DNA is TGCGCCAGCAGCTTGTTGGGCAGGAACTATGGCTACACCTTC. Residues: CASSLLGRNYGYTF.

The gene calls are TRBV7-3 and TRBJ2-1, with TRBD2 matching over 10 bases. Germline trimming cut 2 bases from V and 9 bases from J; bases unmatched to any gene: 7. The germline gives CDR1 SGHTA, CDR2 FQGTGA. This CDR3 is 15 amino acids long. DNA of the CDR3: TGTGCCAGCAGCTTAGTCCTAGCGGGAGCGAGTGAGCAGTTCTTC. Protein: CASSLVLAGASEQFF.

The chain uses TRBV9 and TRBJ2-3; perhaps TRBD1 as D (6 bases). Trimming cost V 4 bases and J 0 bases, with 9 bases left between them. From germline, CDR1 is SGDLS and CDR2 YYNGEE. CDR3 size: 14 residues. CDR3 DNA sequence: TGTGCCAGCAGCCCCCAGGGGAGCACAGATACGCAGTATTTT. This sequence encodes CASSPQGSTDTQYF.

This clone was recorded once. The V and J genes are TRBV24-1 and TRBJ2-5; TRBD2 aligns across 10 bases. This CDR3 region has 15 residues. V trimming: 4 bases; J trimming: 3 bases; junction bases outside the gene matches: 4. The germline V gene encodes CDR1 KGHDR and CDR2 SFDVKD. CDR3 coding DNA: TGTGCCACCAGTGAAGGTAGCGGGGGGAAAGAGACCCAGTACTTC. Its translation is CATSEGSGGKETQYF.

The chain links TRBV5-4 to TRBJ1-2; tentative D call: TRBD1 (5 bases). The V end lost 0 bases, the J end lost 2 bases, and 8 bases lay between the germline ends. This CDR3 spans 14 amino acids. The germline V gene has CDR1 SGHNT and CDR2 YYREEE (reference sequence). CDR3 bases: TGTGCCAGCAGCTTGGTCAGACAGAACTATGGCTACACCTTC. Encoded protein: CASSLVRQNYGYTF.

The V and J genes are TRBV7-9 and TRBJ2-5; 10 bases are shared with TRBD2. V gave up 7 bases and J gave up 5 bases; unmatched junction bases: 7. The germline gives CDR1 SEHNR, CDR2 FQNEAQ (reference sequence). This CDR3 has 14 residues. CDR3: CASTQAGGRETQYF. CDR3 coding DNA: TGTGCCAGCACCCAAGCGGGGGGGCGGGAGACCCAGTACTTC.

The chain joins TRBV19 to TRBJ2-3; 9 bases line up with TRBD1. The germline CDR1 and CDR2 sequences are LNHDA and SQIVND (reference sequence). The junction had 1 base not matched to a gene; V was cut back by 3 bases and J by 9 bases. The length of the CDR3 is 12 residues. CDR3: CASSIGQGTQYF. CDR3 sequence (DNA): TGTGCCAGTAGTATCGGACAGGGGACGCAGTATTTT.

The chain links TRBV18 to TRBJ2-1; 10 bases line up with TRBD2. The CDR3 consists of 15 residues. V was pared by 0 bases and J by 6 bases, with 2 bases of the junction left unmatched. Per the germline V gene, CDR1 is KGHSH and CDR2 is LQKENI. The DNA for the CDR3 is TGTGCCAGCTCACCACCCGGGACTAGCGCCAATGAGCAGTTCTTC. It encodes CASSPPGTSANEQFF.

V is TRBV19 and J is TRBJ1-6; TRBD1 might be the D (6 bases). CDR1 and CDR2 from the germline V gene are LNHDA and SQIVND (reference sequence). The CDR3 is made up of 16 amino acids. V was cut by 0 bases and J by 7 bases, with 13 bases left in between. The CDR3 loop reads CASSIDWIQGNSPLHF. As DNA, the CDR3 is TGTGCCAGTAGTATAGATTGGATCCAGGGGAATTCACCCCTCCACTTT. Drawing the rest from reference TRBV19 and TRBJ1-6, the complete variable domain is DGGITQSPKYLFRKEGQNVTLSCEQNLNHDAMYWYRQDPGQGLRLIYYSQIVNDFQKGDIAEGYSVSREKKESFPLTVTSAQKNPTAFYLCASSIDWIQGNSPLHFGNGTRLTVT.

The chain recombines TRBV5-1 with TRBJ2-2, with a possible D match to TRBD2 (5 bases). Germline-derived CDR1 and CDR2 are SGHRS and YFSETQ. V was pared by 4 bases and J by 7 bases, with 17 bases between. This CDR3 comprises 15 residues. The CDR3 DNA reads as TGCGCCAGCAGCAGAACTAGTGCGGTCATCGGGGAGCTGTTTTTT. It encodes CASSRTSAVIGELFF.

The gene calls are TRBV11-2 and TRBJ1-1; no definite D call. This CDR3 spans 14 amino acids. In germline, CDR1 is SGHAT, CDR2 FQNNGV. Deletions cut 2 bases from V and 6 bases from J, with 13 bases between. CDR3 sequence: CASSLPGVGSEAFF. The CDR3 coding sequence is TGTGCCAGCAGCTTACCGGGAGTCGGGTCTGAAGCTTTCTTT.

The genes are TRBV6-5 and TRBJ2-7, with TRBD1 identical over 11 bases. The CDR3 totals 14 residues. Trimming removed 6 bases from V and 2 bases from J; junction bases left unmatched: 3. CDR1 and CDR2 (germline): MNHEY, SVGAGI. The CDR3 loop reads CASRGQGATYEQYF. CDR3 nucleotide sequence: TGTGCCAGCAGAGGACAGGGGGCGACCTACGAGCAGTACTTC.

This chain uses TRBV7-8 with TRBJ1-5, with unresolved D. The CDR3 extends over 16 amino acids. The V end lost 1 base, the J end lost 0 bases, and 10 bases lay between the germline ends. Germline CDR1 is SGHVS and CDR2 is FQNEAQ. CDR3 coding DNA: TGTGCCAGCAGCTTAGGAGGATTAGTTAGCAATCAGCCCCAGCATTTT. Translating gives CASSLGGLVSNQPQHF.